These 26 T cell receptor beta chains came from one sample sequenced in a study of graft-versus-host responses after intestinal transplantation. The repertoire was sequenced with immunoSEQ multiplex PCR; TCRdb's copy has only in-frame clones and lacks some. The data contain roughly 70,000 clones, about 87% of them singletons. These receptors' antigens are unknown. The sequencing used unstimulated CD4+ T cells sorted from spleen or lymph node cells, collected before transplant. These receptors were taken from a human donor who was the organ donor for an intestinal transplant.

The chain couples TRBV18 to TRBJ1-2; 8 nucleotides match TRBD1. Germline lookup yields CDR1 KGHSH and CDR2 LQKENI. With V trimmed by 3 bases and J by 3 bases, 3 bases remained unmatched. CDR3 length: 14 residues. The CDR3 DNA reads as TGTGCCAGCTCACCGACAGGGGCGGACTATGGCTACACCTTC. Translated: CASSPTGADYGYTF. Together with reference TRBV18 and TRBJ1-2, the CDR3 gives the full variable domain: NAGVMQNPRHLVRRRGQEARLRCSPMKGHSHVYWYRQLPEEGLKFMVYLQKENIIDESGMPKERFSAEFPKEGPSILRIQQVVRGDSAAYFCASSPTGADYGYTFGSGTRLTVV.

This chain connects TRBV7-9 to TRBJ2-5; 12 nucleotides agree with TRBD1. Germline assignment: CDR1 SEHNR and CDR2 FQNEAQ (reference sequence). This CDR3 contains 16 residues. Germline trimming cut 5 bases from V and 5 bases from J; bases unmatched to any gene: 9. Here the CDR3 reads CASSPGTGGEAETQYF. The CDR3 DNA is TGTGCCAGCAGCCCAGGGACAGGGGGCGAAGCGGAGACCCAGTACTTC.

In its sample, this clone was seen a few times. V gene TRBV7-8 combines with J gene TRBJ1-3; tentatively, D is TRBD1 (5 bases). Trimming stripped 5 bases from V and 3 bases from J, with 11 bases between. The CDR3 length is 14 residues. Looked up from germline, CDR1 is SGHVS and CDR2 is FQNEAQ. In DNA, the CDR3 is TGTGCCAGCAGCCCCGGGACTCTTGGAAACACCATATATTTT. Translating gives CASSPGTLGNTIYF.

The count of this clone is one. The chain uses TRBV7-8 and TRBJ1-2; TRBD1 matches at 9 bases. J was trimmed by 2 bases and V by 2 bases; bases with no gene match: 6. The CDR3 has 16 amino acids. CDR1 and CDR2 from the germline V gene are SGHVS and FQNEAQ. CDR3 in DNA: TGTGCCAGCAGCTTACGTGCCGGGACAGGGAACTATGGCTACACCTTC. It yields the protein CASSLRAGTGNYGYTF. Complete variable domain (other parts from reference TRBV7-8 and TRBJ1-2): GAGVSQSPRYKVAKRGQDVALRCDPISGHVSLFWYQQALGQGPEFLTYFQNEAQLDKSGLPSDRFFAERPEGSVSTLKIQRTQQEDSAVYLCASSLRAGTGNYGYTFGSGTRLTVV.

The chain recombines TRBV5-4 with TRBJ1-4; D is possibly TRBD1 (6 bases). Trimming shortened V by 4 bases and J by 2 bases, and 18 bases separated the two germline ends. The germline gives CDR1 SGHNT, CDR2 YYREEE (reference sequence). This CDR3 region has 17 residues. The chain's CDR3 is CASSASGAQGTNEKLFF. In DNA form, the CDR3 reads TGTGCCAGCAGCGCCAGTGGGGCCCAGGGGACTAATGAAAAACTGTTTTTT.

This clone was counted once. The V and J genes are TRBV6-1 and TRBJ2-1, with TRBD1 identical over 7 bases. The CDR3 extends over 15 amino acids. Germline CDR1 reads MNHNS; CDR2 reads SASEGT. J was trimmed by 2 bases and V by 5 bases; bases with no gene match: 6. The chain's CDR3 is CASSPTGTAYNEQFF. CDR3 sequence (DNA): TGTGCCAGCAGTCCGACAGGGACGGCCTACAATGAGCAGTTCTTC.

The chain carries TRBV27 and TRBJ2-5, with 8 positions matching TRBD2. Germline V gene lookup returns CDR1 MNHEY and CDR2 SMNVEV (reference sequence). V lost 8 bases and J lost 5; bases outside the gene matches: 16. The CDR3 is made up of 16 amino acids. CDR3 coding DNA: TGTGCCAGCCGCGAGACTAGCGAGATCCCGTATGAGACCCAGTACTTC. Translating it yields CASRETSEIPYETQYF.

In this sample, this clone turned up once. A read error may produce the germline difference seen at one junction end. CDR3 sequence: CASSLTGTDTQYF. In DNA form, the CDR3 reads TGTGCTAGCAGCTTAACGGGCACAGATACGCAGTATTTT. The chain is built from TRBV7-7 and TRBJ2-3; D is ambiguous. The germline CDR1 and CDR2 sequences are SSHAT and FNYEAQ (reference sequence). The CDR3 sequence is 13 residues long.

The CDR3 DNA reads as TGTGCCAGCAGCTGGGACTACTTCCAAGAGACCCAGTACTTC. This translates into CASSWDYFQETQYF. V gene TRBV5-5 combines with J gene TRBJ2-5; 7 nucleotides line up with TRBD2. Germline CDR1 and CDR2: SGHKS and YYEKEE (reference sequence). The CDR3 loop spans 14 amino acids. V dropped 3 bases and J dropped 1; count of bases not matched to a gene: 3.

This chain joins TRBV11-3 and TRBJ2-1, with 11 bases lining up with TRBD2. After removal of 6 bases from V and 6 bases from J, the junction contained 7 bases not matched to a gene. The CDR3 is made up of 15 amino acids. The germline CDR1 and CDR2 sequences are SGHNT and YENEEA. The CDR3 spells CASSLAGGPGNEQFF. The DNA for the CDR3 is TGTGCCAGCAGTCTAGCGGGGGGTCCAGGCAATGAGCAGTTCTTC.

The V and J genes are TRBV15 and TRBJ2-3; TRBD2 aligns across 10 bases. V lost 3 bases to trimming and J lost 5 bases; unmatched junction nucleotides: 5. CDR1 is LNHNV and CDR2 is YYDKDF in the germline V gene (reference sequence). This CDR3 comprises 15 residues. In DNA, the CDR3 is TGTGCCACCAGCAGGGGAGCGGGGGGGCAAGATACGCAGTATTTT. Its protein product is CATSRGAGGQDTQYF.

The chain joins TRBV4-2 to TRBJ2-5; D gene uncertain. V was clipped by 2 bases and J by 5 bases, with 9 bases between them. Germline V CDR1 and CDR2: LGHNA, YNFKEQ. The CDR3 has 13 residues. CDR3 coding DNA: TGTGCCAGCAGCCAATCTACCAGGGAGACCCAGTACTTC. Translation gives CASSQSTRETQYF.

This sequence joins TRBV6-1 and TRBJ1-1; no firm D call. V lost 4 bases and J 1 base, leaving 13 bases between the germline ends. The CDR3 extends over 15 amino acids. CDR1 is MNHNS and CDR2 is SASEGT in the germline V gene. The CDR3 region is CASSALTTQNTEAFF. The CDR3 DNA follows: TGTGCCAGCAGTGCCCTTACTACACAGAACACTGAAGCTTTCTTT.

The chain recombines TRBV10-3 with TRBJ1-2; 8 bases line up with TRBD1. This CDR3 is 15 amino acids long. Germline V gene lookup returns CDR1 ENHRY and CDR2 SYGVKD. Trimming removed 0 bases from V and 6 bases from J; junction bases left unmatched: 6. The CDR3 loop reads CAISESYSGGDGYTF. CDR3 DNA: TGTGCCATCAGTGAGTCTTATTCAGGGGGCGATGGCTACACCTTC.

The J gene is TRBJ1-2, the V gene TRBV5-3; 9 bases align to TRBD1. TRBV5-3 is labeled an ORF, and its function is uncertain. There are 17 residues in the CDR3. V trimming: 4 bases; J trimming: 5 bases; junction bases outside the gene matches: 15. In DNA form, the CDR3 reads TGTGCCAGAAGCCCCACCGGGACAGGGACTATAGGATATGGCTACACCTTC. Residues: CARSPTGTGTIGYGYTF.

This rearrangement joins TRBV5-8 to TRBJ1-5; D remains ambiguous. Trimming took off 4 bases at V and 6 bases at J, with 23 bases between the two ends. Germline V CDR1 and CDR2: SGHTS, YDEGEE. The CDR3 sequence is 17 residues long. CDR3 amino acids: CASSVFRSNVLGQPQHF. The CDR3 coding sequence is TGTGCCAGCAGCGTTTTCAGGTCGAACGTTTTGGGTCAGCCCCAGCATTTT.

CDR3 sequence (DNA): TGTGCCAGCAGCCAGGTGCCGGGACAGGGGAGCTCCTATAATTCACCCCTCCACTTT. It codes for CASSQVPGQGSSYNSPLHF. The V gene is TRBV9, the J gene TRBJ1-6; 10 nucleotides align to TRBD1. The CDR3 has 19 residues. Germline CDR1 SGDLS, CDR2 YYNGEE. J was trimmed by 0 bases and V by 4 bases; bases with no gene match: 10. The full variable domain, rest sourced from reference TRBV9 and TRBJ1-6, is DSGVTQTPKHLITATGQRVTLRCSPRSGDLSVYWYQQSLDQGLQFLIQYYNGEERAKGNILERFSAQQFPDLHSELNLSSLELGDSALYFCASSQVPGQGSSYNSPLHFGNGTRLTVT.

The genes are TRBV29-1 and TRBJ2-5; 14 bases match TRBD2. This CDR3 is 16 amino acids long. The V gene's germline CDR1 is SQVTM and CDR2 ANQGSEA. The J segment lost 1 base and the V segment lost 8 bases, leaving 9 bases of the junction unmatched. The CDR3 DNA reads as TGCAGCTCTCGGACTAGCGGGGGGTGGGGCCAAGAGACCCAGTACTTC. This translates into CSSRTSGGWGQETQYF.

The chain uses TRBV16 and TRBJ1-5; possible D gene TRBD1, 5 bases. The V gene's germline CDR1 is KGHSY and CDR2 FQNENV. The length of the CDR3 is 13 residues. The V end was cut by 0 bases, the J end by 6 bases, with 6 bases between. As DNA, the CDR3 is TGTGCCAGCAGCCAATCGGGGGGTCAGCCCCAGCATTTT. The encoded protein is CASSQSGGQPQHF. Full variable domain (missing parts from reference TRBV16 and TRBJ1-5): GEEVAQTPKHLVRGEGQKAKLYCAPIKGHSYVFWYQQVLKNEFKFLISFQNENVFDETGMPKERFSAKCLPNSPCSLEIQATKLEDSAVYFCASSQSGGQPQHFGDGTRLSIL.

The rearrangement links TRBV6-6 to TRBJ1-2; tentatively, D is TRBD1 (5 bases). The CDR3 has 12 amino acids. V was shortened by 6 bases and J by 6 bases, with 11 bases between the two germline ends. The germline gives CDR1 MNHNY, CDR2 SVGAGI (reference sequence). The CDR3 sequence is CASRDQGNGYTF. Written as DNA, the CDR3 is TGTGCCAGCAGGGATCAGGGTAATGGCTACACCTTC.

This clone was seen more than once but under ten times. This chain joins TRBV5-6 and TRBJ1-1; D call uncertain. Germline CDR1 SGHDT, CDR2 YYEEEE. V was shortened by 1 base and J by 1 base, with 8 bases between the two germline ends. The CDR3 runs to 14 residues. The CDR3 DNA follows: TGTGCCAGCAGCTTGCCCTCGAGGAACACTGAAGCTTTCTTT. This sequence encodes CASSLPSRNTEAFF. Full variable domain (missing parts from reference TRBV5-6 and TRBJ1-1): DAGVTQSPTHLIKTRGQQVTLRCSPKSGHDTVSWYQQALGQGPQFIFQYYEEEERQRGNFPDRFSGHQFPNYSSELNVNALLLGDSALYLCASSLPSRNTEAFFGQGTRLTVV.

This sequence joins TRBV5-8 and TRBJ1-3, with a tentative D call TRBD1 (5 bases). The ends were cut back, 3 bases at V and 5 bases at J, with 9 bases in the middle. This CDR3 spans 13 amino acids. Germline CDR1 and CDR2: SGHTS and YDEGEE. The CDR3 is CASSSAGRNTIYF. The CDR3 coding sequence is TGTGCCAGCAGCTCGGCAGGGCGAAACACCATATATTTT.

The V call is TRBV7-6, the J call TRBJ2-2, with TRBD2 matching over 8 bases. The V and J ends lost 5 bases and 1 base, in that order; junction bases with no gene match: 6. This CDR3 region has 16 residues. Germline V gene data show CDR1 as SGHVS and CDR2 as FNYEAQ. CDR3 in amino acids: CASSRKTSGNTGELFF. The CDR3 coding sequence is TGTGCCAGCAGCAGAAAAACTAGCGGGAACACCGGGGAGCTGTTTTTT.

This chain uses TRBV5-4 with TRBJ2-3; TRBD2 matches 7 bases. Germline-derived CDR1 and CDR2 are SGHNT and YYREEE (reference sequence). Germline trimming cut 4 bases from V and 7 bases from J; bases unmatched to any gene: 9. The CDR3 consists of 14 residues. This CDR3 is CASSQGLPTNTQYF. The CDR3 nucleotides read TGTGCCAGCAGCCAGGGACTACCAACGAATACGCAGTATTTT.

The DNA of the CDR3 is TGCAGCGCGAGGGCTCCGGACCTGATCGGTCGCAATGAGCAGTTCTTC. Protein sequence: CSARAPDLIGRNEQFF. The chain is built from TRBV29-1 and TRBJ2-1; possible D gene TRBD2, 5 bases. CDR1 and CDR2 from the germline V gene are SQVTM and ANQGSEA. The CDR3 loop spans 16 amino acids. With 7 bases removed from V and 6 bases from J, the gap between germline ends came to 25 bases.

This chain uses TRBV14 with TRBJ2-3, with a possible D match to TRBD2 (6 bases). With 0 bases removed from V and 7 bases from J, the gap between germline ends came to 11 bases. CDR3 length equals 14 residues. CDR1 is SGHDN, CDR2 FVKESK, per germline. CDR3 loop: CASSQELALHTQYF. The DNA of the CDR3 is TGTGCCAGCAGCCAAGAGCTAGCGCTCCATACGCAGTATTTT.